The 22 T cell receptor beta chains below come from one sample, sequenced in a study of shared clonotypes between healthy human individuals. Repertoires were generated with immunoSEQ multiplex PCR, while TCRdb's copy carries only in-frame clones and drops some. The data contain about 730,000 clones, 55% to 80% of them singletons. The sequencing input was memory CD4+ T cells sorted from blood. Specified subset: CD45RA-negative fraction. These TCRs come from a woman aged 25 to 39 in good health.

The chain employs TRBV5-4 and TRBJ1-2; D is unclear. The CDR3 spans 14 residues. Trimming took 0 bases from V and 2 from J, leaving 8 bases between them. Per the germline V gene, CDR1 is SGHNT and CDR2 is YYREEE (reference sequence). CDR3 nucleotide sequence: TGTGCCAGCAGCTTGGTAGGAGACAACTATGGCTACACCTTC. Translating it yields CASSLVGDNYGYTF.

On this clone: Different DNA sequences within this sample yield the same CDR3. The V call is TRBV7-7, the J call TRBJ2-5; 9 bases map to TRBD2. V gave up 1 base and J gave up 1 base; unmatched junction bases: 1. CDR3 length equals 15 residues. Germline CDR1 reads SSHAT; CDR2 reads FNYEAQ (reference sequence). CDR3 residues: CASSLGGRVQETQYF. For the CDR3, the DNA is TGTGCCAGCAGCTTAGGCGGGAGGGTCCAAGAGACCCAGTACTTC.

This clone was counted a few times. The chain uses TRBV5-1 and TRBJ2-1; 12 nucleotides agree with TRBD2. The CDR3 is 15 amino acids. Germline loops: CDR1 SGHRS, CDR2 YFSETQ. Trimming cost V 8 bases and J 1 base; bases outside gene matches: 4. In DNA form, the CDR3 reads TGCGCCAGTAAGGGGACTAGCGGGTCCTACAATGAGCAGTTCTTC. Translating gives CASKGTSGSYNEQFF.

CDR3 residues: CASSPGTGATYEQYF. The DNA for the CDR3 is TGTGCCAGCAGCCCGGGGACAGGGGCAACCTACGAGCAGTACTTC. The chain employs TRBV14 and TRBJ2-7; 10 bases are a match to TRBD1. Germline trimming cut 4 bases from V and 2 bases from J; bases unmatched to any gene: 5. CDR3 size: 15 residues. Germline V CDR1 and CDR2: SGHDN, FVKESK.

The genes are TRBV6-5 and TRBJ2-7; 8 positions agree with TRBD1. The CDR3 has 15 residues. Germline lookup yields CDR1 MNHEY and CDR2 SVGAGI. V was pared by 6 bases and J by 1 base, with 8 bases of the junction left unmatched. In nucleotides, the CDR3 is TGTGCCAGCAGCGCCGGACAGGGCCTTTCCTACGAGCAGTACTTC. It encodes CASSAGQGLSYEQYF.

CDR3 amino acids: CASSPGLADPSYEQFF. In nucleotides, the CDR3 is TGCGCCAGCAGCCCCGGACTAGCGGACCCCTCGTATGAGCAGTTCTTC. J is TRBJ2-1 and V is TRBV5-1, with 10 bases that match TRBD2. Germline CDR1 reads SGHRS; CDR2 reads YFSETQ. This CDR3 spans 16 amino acids. Losses at the gene ends were 4 bases for V and 8 bases for J; bases not matched to a gene: 12.

V gene TRBV18 combines with J gene TRBJ2-2; 8 bases are a match to TRBD2. CDR3 length: 17 amino acids. V gave up 2 bases and J gave up 0 bases; unmatched junction bases: 5. Per germline, CDR1 KGHSH and CDR2 LQKENI. The CDR3 DNA is TGTGCCAGCTCACCAAACCTAGCGGGTTCGAACACCGGGGAGCTGTTTTTT. Its protein product is CASSPNLAGSNTGELFF.

The V and J genes are TRBV15 and TRBJ2-5; 9 bases match TRBD2. This CDR3 spans 17 amino acids. Germline assignment: CDR1 LNHNV and CDR2 YYDKDF (reference sequence). V lost 2 bases, J lost 5 bases, and 12 bases stayed unmatched. The DNA of the CDR3 is TGTGCCACCAGCAGAAGGAGTTTGCTAGCGGGACGGGAGACCCAGTACTTC. This sequence encodes CATSRRSLLAGRETQYF.

The rearrangement links TRBV18 to TRBJ1-3; possibly TRBD1 for D (5 bases). There are 16 residues in the CDR3. Trimming pared 1 base from V and 0 bases from J, leaving 10 bases between. Per the germline V gene, CDR1 is KGHSH and CDR2 is LQKENI. CDR3 DNA sequence: TGTGCCAGCTCACCACTCCCAGGGCCCTCTGGAAACACCATATATTTT. Its protein is CASSPLPGPSGNTIYF.

This clone was counted a few times. The chain carries TRBV5-3 and TRBJ2-3; a weak D match, TRBD2 (5 bases). TRBV5-3 is placed among ORFs of uncertain function. The CDR3 extends over 16 amino acids. Trimming took off 2 bases at V and 6 bases at J, with 19 bases between the two ends. The chain's CDR3 is CARSFSDRRRVDTQYF. The CDR3 region has the DNA TGTGCCAGAAGCTTTTCGGACCGACGGCGGGTGGATACGCAGTATTTT.

The V and J genes are TRBV4-1 and TRBJ2-3, with a tentative D call TRBD2 (5 bases). The CDR3 has 16 residues. The V end lost 0 bases, the J end lost 0 bases, and 10 bases lay between the germline ends. Per germline, CDR1 MGHRA and CDR2 YSYEKL. CDR3 region: CASSQETRTSTDTQYF. The CDR3 region has the DNA TGCGCCAGCAGCCAAGAAACTAGGACTAGCACAGATACGCAGTATTTT.

The chain couples TRBV28 to TRBJ2-3; 12 bases line up with TRBD2. The V gene's germline CDR1 is MDHEN and CDR2 SYDVKM. With V trimmed by 5 bases and J by 2 bases, 8 bases remained unmatched. The CDR3 length is 17 residues. The CDR3 spells CASSPRTSGTYTDTQYF. The CDR3 nucleotides are TGTGCCAGCAGTCCCAGGACTAGCGGGACCTACACAGATACGCAGTATTTT.

CDR3 region: CASSLALVSTDTQYF. The CDR3 bases are TGCGCCAGCAGCTTGGCCCTGGTTAGCACAGATACGCAGTATTTT. V is TRBV5-1 and J is TRBJ2-3; D is unclear. Germline V lookup: CDR1 SGHRS, CDR2 YFSETQ. Trimming took 0 bases from V and 0 from J, leaving 8 bases between them. This CDR3 region has 15 residues. The whole variable domain, remainder taken from reference TRBV5-1 and TRBJ2-3, is KAGVTQTPRYLIKTRGQQVTLSCSPISGHRSVSWYQQTPGQGLQFLFEYFSETQRNKGNFPGRFSGRQFSNSRSEMNVSTLELGDSALYLCASSLALVSTDTQYFGPGTRLTVL.

V and J are TRBV7-8 and TRBJ2-5, with a tentative D call TRBD1 (5 bases). The DNA matches TRBJ2-7 better at its end, which makes the J call doubtful. Germline V gene lookup returns CDR1 SGHVS and CDR2 FQNEAQ. The CDR3 spans 14 residues. Written as DNA, the CDR3 is TGTGCCAGCAGCTTGGGTCAGGGTGGCTTCGAGCAGTACTTC. This encodes CASSLGQGGFEQYF.

Details on this clone: Other DNA sequences in the same sample also yield this CDR3. The chain has TRBV20-1 and TRBJ2-5; D ambiguous. V lost 4 bases, J lost 5 bases, and 8 bases lay in between. CDR3 size: 11 residues. The germline gives CDR1 DFQATT, CDR2 SNEGSKA (reference sequence). CDR3 bases: TGCAGTGCTACCCTAGGGGAGACCCAGTACTTC. Its protein product is CSATLGETQYF.

The chain uses TRBV5-1 and TRBJ2-3; TRBD1 is a possible D gene (6 bases). Germline CDR1 is SGHRS and CDR2 is YFSETQ. The length of the CDR3 is 14 residues. Deletions cut 2 bases from V and 9 bases from J, with 16 bases between. CDR3 in DNA: TGCGCCAGCAGCTTAAACAGGGATGAATCCACGCAGTATTTT. Its translation is CASSLNRDESTQYF.

The V and J genes are TRBV2 and TRBJ2-2; 12 nucleotides align to TRBD1. The germline gives CDR1 SNHLY, CDR2 FYNNEI. J gave up 8 bases and V 7 bases, and 8 bases lay outside the gene matches. The CDR3 is made up of 15 amino acids. The CDR3 protein is CASMKGTGGRGELFF. In DNA form, the CDR3 reads TGTGCCAGCATGAAGGGGACAGGGGGCAGAGGGGAGCTGTTTTTT.

This clone was found a few times. The chain has TRBV7-3 and TRBJ1-1; 7 positions agree with TRBD1. The germline V gene encodes CDR1 SGHTA and CDR2 FQGTGA. Losses at the gene ends were 5 bases for V and 6 bases for J; bases not matched to a gene: 9. This CDR3 has 14 amino acids. CDR3 residues: CASSRQGEGSEAFF. For the CDR3, the DNA is TGTGCCAGCAGCCGACAGGGAGAGGGGTCTGAAGCTTTCTTT.

The chain uses TRBV5-1 and TRBJ1-1; D might be TRBD1 (6 bases). The CDR3 sequence is 14 residues long. Germline V gene data show CDR1 as SGHRS and CDR2 as YFSETQ. V dropped 5 bases and J dropped 4 bases, with 15 bases sitting between them. The chain's CDR3 is CASSGGQPLTEAFF. As DNA, the CDR3 is TGCGCCAGCAGTGGCGGACAGCCACTCACTGAAGCTTTCTTT.

Points on this clone: The same CDR3 can be traced to other DNA sequences in this sample. The chain carries TRBV11-2 and TRBJ2-1; D is unclear. The CDR3 spans 13 residues. Germline values: CDR1 SGHAT, CDR2 FQNNGV. The V end lost 3 bases, the J end lost 5 bases, and 8 bases lay between the germline ends. The CDR3 spells CASSFSGDNEQFF. CDR3 nucleotides: TGTGCCAGCAGCTTTTCAGGAGACAATGAGCAGTTCTTC.

For the CDR3, the DNA is TGTGCCAGCAGTGAGTCGACGGGAGGAATTGAGACCCAGTACTTC. It specifies CASSESTGGIETQYF. The rearrangement joins TRBV6-4 to TRBJ2-5, with 7 bases fitting TRBD2. The CDR3 is made up of 15 amino acids. The V and J ends lost 3 bases and 5 bases, in that order; junction bases with no gene match: 9. The germline CDR1 and CDR2 sequences are MRHNA and SNTAGT.

J is TRBJ2-7 and V is TRBV28, with a weak D call TRBD1 (6 bases). Per the germline V gene, CDR1 is MDHEN and CDR2 is SYDVKM. V was pared by 1 base and J by 3 bases, with 13 bases between. This CDR3 comprises 15 residues. CDR3 bases: TGTGCCAGCAGTTTATACCGGACAGCCGACTACGAGCAGTACTTC. Translation gives CASSLYRTADYEQYF.